This passage covers 24 T cell receptor beta chains from one sample sequenced in a study of tissue T cells after allogeneic stem cell transplantation. Assay used: immunoSEQ multiplex PCR; TCRdb lists only in-frame clones, some missing. The table lists about 9,100 clones, roughly three fifths of them singletons. This material consisted of tissue from the jejunum, taken at autopsy. Every receptor here comes from a female donor over 55 with lung cancer.

This rearrangement joins TRBV19 to TRBJ2-7; 9 positions agree with TRBD2. Per germline, CDR1 LNHDA and CDR2 SQIVND (reference sequence). J was trimmed by 4 bases and V by 0 bases; bases with no gene match: 7. CDR3 size: 16 residues. In DNA, the CDR3 is TGTGCCAGTAGTATAGATGGGACTAGCCCGGTATACGAGCAGTACTTC. Protein sequence: CASSIDGTSPVYEQYF.

The chain links TRBV20-1 to TRBJ1-2; D not certain. Germline CDR1 DFQATT, CDR2 SNEGSKA (reference sequence). CDR3 size: 8 residues. Trimming shortened V by 7 bases and J by 8 bases, and 5 bases separated the two germline ends. CDR3 region: CSVGGYTF. Written as DNA, the CDR3 is TGCAGTGTGGGGGGCTACACCTTC.

This clone was counted a few times. J is TRBJ1-4 and V is TRBV30, with a tentative D call TRBD1 (6 bases). CDR1 and CDR2 from the germline V gene are GTSNPN and SVGIG (reference sequence). With 2 bases removed from V and 8 bases from J, the gap between germline ends came to 12 bases. This CDR3 region has 13 residues. This CDR3 is CAWSKTGREKLFF. DNA of the CDR3: TGTGCCTGGAGTAAAACAGGGCGGGAAAAACTGTTTTTT.

Of note for this clone: The sample has other DNA sequences that encode this CDR3 too. V usage is TRBV7-3 and J usage is TRBJ2-3; D gene ambiguous. CDR1 is SGHTA, CDR2 FQGTGA, per germline. The CDR3 runs to 14 residues. V was shortened by 2 bases and J by 1 base, with 7 bases between the two germline ends. This CDR3 is CASSLRPGTDTQYF. CDR3 nucleotides: TGTGCCAGCAGCTTACGACCTGGCACAGATACGCAGTATTTT.

The chain joins TRBV5-4 to TRBJ1-2, with TRBD1 identical over 7 bases. Germline V gene lookup returns CDR1 SGHNT and CDR2 YYREEE (reference sequence). The CDR3 consists of 14 residues. With 4 bases clipped from V and 2 bases from J, the junction kept 5 bases outside the gene matches. This chain's CDR3 is CASSPGGQNYGYTF. The CDR3 DNA reads TGTGCCAGCAGCCCCGGGGGACAGAACTATGGCTACACCTTC.

This chain uses TRBV2 with TRBJ1-5; D may be TRBD1 (5 bases). CDR1 and CDR2 (germline): SNHLY, FYNNEI. V was cut by 4 bases and J by 4 bases, with 11 bases left in between. CDR3 length equals 14 residues. CDR3 loop: CASSVSGPNQPQHF. The DNA of the CDR3 is TGTGCCAGCAGTGTGTCGGGGCCAAATCAGCCCCAGCATTTT. Complete variable domain (other parts from reference TRBV2 and TRBJ1-5): EPEVTQTPSHQVTQMGQEVILRCVPISNHLYFYWYRQILGQKVEFLVSFYNNEISEKSEIFDDQFSVERPDGSNFTLKIRSTKLEDSAMYFCASSVSGPNQPQHFGDGTRLSIL.

This clone was detected a few times. This chain uses TRBV30 with TRBJ1-1, with no clear D. Germline V lookup: CDR1 GTSNPN, CDR2 SVGIG (reference sequence). Trimming left V 2 bases short and J 6 bases short, with 10 bases between. The CDR3 spans 12 residues. The CDR3 DNA is TGTGCCTGGAGTACGGCTGACGCTGAAGCTTTCTTT. Encoded protein: CAWSTADAEAFF.

The genes are TRBV6-1 and TRBJ1-5; 8 bases map to TRBD1. This CDR3 region has 17 residues. J gave up 3 bases and V 2 bases, and 9 bases lay outside the gene matches. The V gene's germline CDR1 is MNHNS and CDR2 SASEGT. The DNA of the CDR3 is TGTGCCAGCAGTGAATCGGGCAGGGGGCGATTCAATCAGCCCCAGCATTTT. It is translated as CASSESGRGRFNQPQHF.

V is TRBV5-4 and J is TRBJ2-5; 8 bases agree with TRBD2. Germline CDR1 SGHNT, CDR2 YYREEE (reference sequence). The CDR3 has 14 residues. The V and J ends lost 2 bases and 4 bases, in that order; junction bases with no gene match: 4. The DNA for the CDR3 is TGTGCCAGCAGCTTACGGGAGGGCCGAGAGACCCAGTACTTC. The encoded protein is CASSLREGRETQYF.

There are a few counts of this clone. Other DNA sequences of this sample code for an identical CDR3. This sequence joins TRBV6-5 and TRBJ2-1; D gene ambiguous. CDR1 and CDR2 (germline): MNHEY, SVGAGI. V was clipped by 0 bases and J by 7 bases, with 7 bases between them. The length of the CDR3 is 13 residues. CDR3 in DNA: TGTGCCAGCAGTTACTCCATGCGGAATGAGCAGTTCTTC. It specifies CASSYSMRNEQFF.

V gene TRBV9 combines with J gene TRBJ2-6; the D gene could be TRBD1 or TRBD2 (6 bases each). CDR1 and CDR2 from the germline V gene are SGDLS and YYNGEE. Trimming cost V 0 bases and J 0 bases, with 13 bases left between them. There are 18 residues in the CDR3. CDR3 in DNA: TGTGCCAGCAGCGTAGGGGTAGGGGGAGGCTCTGGGGCCAACGTCCTGACTTTC. This translates into CASSVGVGGGSGANVLTF.

On this clone itself: At the DNA level, this CDR3 is encoded by other sequences in the same sample as well. The gene calls are TRBV10-2 and TRBJ1-2; 8 bases are a match to TRBD1. The CDR3 consists of 13 residues. The trim removed 9 bases at V and 3 bases at J, leaving 6 bases unmatched. Germline V lookup: CDR1 WSHSY, CDR2 SAAADI. CDR3 in amino acids: CASSGTGDYGYTF. Written as DNA, the CDR3 is TGCGCCAGTTCCGGGACAGGAGACTATGGCTACACCTTC.

This sequence joins TRBV5-1 and TRBJ1-2; D is undetermined. The CDR3 spans 9 residues. CDR1 is SGHRS and CDR2 is YFSETQ in the germline V gene. CDR3 amino acids: CAQIRGYTF. The CDR3 DNA sequence: TGCGCTCAAATCCGGGGCTACACCTTC.

This clone has a handful of counts. This chain joins TRBV5-1 and TRBJ2-3, with unresolved D. In germline, CDR1 is SGHRS, CDR2 YFSETQ. Trimming left V 0 bases short and J 0 bases short, with 8 bases between. The CDR3 contains 15 residues. CDR3 residues: CASSLVPGSTDTQYF. The CDR3 bases are TGCGCCAGCAGCTTGGTCCCTGGGAGCACAGATACGCAGTATTTT.

This clone was seen a few times. The gene calls are TRBV7-8 and TRBJ2-4; 7 positions agree with TRBD1. Per the germline V gene, CDR1 is SGHVS and CDR2 is FQNEAQ. The CDR3 sequence is 19 residues long. The V and J ends lost 5 bases and 0 bases, in that order; junction bases with no gene match: 16. CDR3 protein: CASSMTGTESALAKNIQYF. For the CDR3, the DNA is TGTGCCAGCAGCATGACCGGGACAGAAAGTGCCTTAGCCAAAAACATTCAGTACTTC.

The chain uses TRBV25-1 and TRBJ1-6; D is ambiguous. V was clipped by 5 bases and J by 6 bases, with 5 bases between them. This CDR3 has 12 amino acids. Germline V gene sequence: CDR1 MGHDK, CDR2 SYGVNS. CDR3 coding DNA: TGTGCCAGCAGTCCGCCTAATTCACCCCTCCACTTT. Translation: CASSPPNSPLHF.

This chain links TRBV11-2 with TRBJ2-2; D is possibly TRBD1 or TRBD2 (6 bases each). The CDR3 has 14 amino acids. Germline loops: CDR1 SGHAT, CDR2 FQNNGV. The germline V and J ends were trimmed by 3 bases and 4 bases, with 9 bases remaining between them. The CDR3 nucleotides are TGTGCCAGCAGCTTGACGGGGGCCACCGGGGAGCTGTTTTTT. Protein product: CASSLTGATGELFF.

In this sample, this clone is medium-sized (0.01 to 0.1%). V is TRBV29-1 and J is TRBJ1-1, with 11 bases aligning to TRBD1. Germline V gene lookup returns CDR1 SQVTM and CDR2 ANQGSEA. The CDR3 extends over 15 amino acids. V was pared by 1 base and J by 6 bases, with 7 bases of the junction left unmatched. The CDR3 loop is CSVEGSMGQGAEAFF. The CDR3 coding sequence is TGCAGCGTTGAAGGATCCATGGGACAGGGGGCTGAAGCTTTCTTT.

This chain links TRBV19 with TRBJ2-1; TRBD2 aligns across 8 bases. V lost 6 bases to trimming and J lost 3 bases; unmatched junction nucleotides: 4. The CDR3 sequence is 14 residues long. The germline CDR1 and CDR2 sequences are LNHDA and SQIVND (reference sequence). Here the CDR3 reads CASRTSGLYNEQFF. The DNA of the CDR3 is TGTGCCAGTAGAACTAGCGGCCTCTACAATGAGCAGTTCTTC.

CDR3 bases: TGTGCCAGCAGCTATCGTTTCAGTGAGCAGTACTTC. It translates to CASSYRFSEQYF. The rearrangement joins TRBV11-3 to TRBJ2-7; D remains unclear. Germline V lookup: CDR1 SGHNT, CDR2 YENEEA. V lost 4 bases and J 7 bases, leaving 11 bases between the germline ends. The CDR3 has 12 residues.

V gene TRBV10-3 combines with J gene TRBJ2-5; 7 bases agree with TRBD2. CDR3 length: 12 residues. J was trimmed by 5 bases and V by 11 bases; bases with no gene match: 8. Germline V gives CDR1 ENHRY, CDR2 SYGVKD. The CDR3 bases are TGTGCCCGCCGGGGGGAGGGGGAGACCCAGTACTTC. As protein: CARRGEGETQYF.

A few counts support this clone. The chain has TRBV5-6 and TRBJ1-6; tentatively, D is TRBD1 (6 bases). V lost 2 bases to trimming and J lost 6 bases, with 9 bases between them. CDR1 is SGHDT, CDR2 YYEEEE, per germline. The CDR3 has 14 amino acids. The CDR3 is CASSFRGFNSPLHF. CDR3 sequence (DNA): TGTGCCAGCAGCTTCAGGGGATTTAATTCACCCCTCCACTTT.

This clone rates as medium-sized (0.01 to 0.1%). This chain connects TRBV6-5 to TRBJ2-5; a possible D gene is TRBD2 (7 bases). V was cut by 10 bases and J by 5 bases, with 20 bases left in between. Germline-derived CDR1 and CDR2 are MNHEY and SVGAGI. The CDR3 has 14 amino acids. CDR3 coding DNA: TGTGCCACCCGCCCCGGGGGGCCTAAGGAGACCCAGTACTTC. Residues: CATRPGGPKETQYF.

The chain combines TRBV19 with TRBJ1-6; D gene uncertain. The CDR3 runs 15 residues. Germline V gene lookup returns CDR1 LNHDA and CDR2 SQIVND (reference sequence). V lost 0 bases and J 6 bases, leaving 9 bases between the germline ends. In DNA form, the CDR3 reads TGTGCCAGTAGTATAGATAAGTTGCCTAATTCACCCCTCCACTTT. Its translation: CASSIDKLPNSPLHF.